This T cell receptor beta chain derives from a study of blood T cell repertoires in COVID-19. Study as a whole: Acute and convalescent COVID-19 specimens originated in the United States, Italy and Spain. PBMCs, B-cell-depleted T cells, or T cells were the source of the cDNA or gDNA that made up the material.

This CDR3 has 15 amino acids. V dropped 1 base and J dropped 8 bases, with 14 bases sitting between them. The germline V gene has CDR1 MGHDK and CDR2 SYGVNS. Original analysis: It was from reference gene primer amplification that nucleated cell counts were estimated. Profiling relied on immunoSEQ multiplex PCR, and the TCRdb table lists in-frame clones only, not all of them. V, J and clone size are taken as reported in that table, and D and trimming were inferred from the DNA itself. The sample holds around 100,000 clones, approximately 80% seen once. Sequencing was done on a sample of peripheral blood. The rearrangement joins TRBV25-1 to TRBJ1-4, with D maybe TRBD1 (5 bases). This TCR came from a human donor in a cohort sampled during active COVID-19. The CDR3 protein is CASSESSGFYEKLFF. Written as DNA, the CDR3 is TGTGCCAGCAGTGAATCATCAGGGTTCTACGAAAAACTGTTTTTT.